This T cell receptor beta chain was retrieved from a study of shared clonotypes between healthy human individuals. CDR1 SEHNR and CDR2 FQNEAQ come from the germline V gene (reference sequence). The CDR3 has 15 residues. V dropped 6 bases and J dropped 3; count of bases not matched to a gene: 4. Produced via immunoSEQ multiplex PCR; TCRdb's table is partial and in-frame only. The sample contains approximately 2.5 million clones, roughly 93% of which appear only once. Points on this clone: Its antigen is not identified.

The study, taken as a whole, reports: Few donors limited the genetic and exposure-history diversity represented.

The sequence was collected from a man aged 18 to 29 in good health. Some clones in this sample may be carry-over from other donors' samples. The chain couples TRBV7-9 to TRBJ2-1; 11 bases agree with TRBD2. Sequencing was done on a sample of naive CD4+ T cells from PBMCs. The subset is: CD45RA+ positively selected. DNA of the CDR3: TGTGCCAGCAGAGAGGGACTAGCGGACTACAATGAGCAGTTCTTC. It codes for CASREGLADYNEQFF.